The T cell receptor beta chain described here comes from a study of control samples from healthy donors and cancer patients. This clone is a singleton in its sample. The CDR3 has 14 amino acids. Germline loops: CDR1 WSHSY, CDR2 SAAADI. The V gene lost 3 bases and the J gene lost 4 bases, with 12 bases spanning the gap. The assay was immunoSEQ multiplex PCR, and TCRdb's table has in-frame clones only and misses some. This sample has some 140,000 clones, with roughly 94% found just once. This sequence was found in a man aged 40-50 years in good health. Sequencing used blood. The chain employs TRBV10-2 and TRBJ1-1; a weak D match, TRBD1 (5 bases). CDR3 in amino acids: CASSDGRQLTEAFF. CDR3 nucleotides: TGCGCCAGCAGTGATGGACGACAGCTCACTGAAGCTTTCTTT.